What follows is one T cell receptor beta chain and its context. As originally analysed: Reference gene primer amplification gave nucleated cell count estimates. Repertoires were generated with immunoSEQ multiplex PCR, while TCRdb's copy carries only in-frame clones and drops some. V and J calls and clone size are given by that table; D and trimming were obtained from the DNA. Of some 150,000 clones listed, roughly 86% were seen once; the top ten hold roughly 3.3%. These data belong to a study of blood T cell repertoires in COVID-19. Looked up from germline, CDR1 is LGHDT and CDR2 is YNNKEL (reference sequence). Trimming took 1 base from V and 6 from J, leaving 13 bases between them. The CDR3 is 14 residues long.

The chain joins TRBV3-1 (or the pseudogene TRBV3-2) to TRBJ2-7, with D possibly matching TRBD2 (7 bases). Sequenced sample: peripheral blood. This TCR derives from a man aged 70-80 years with acute or convalescent COVID-19. The CDR3: CASSQGGGRLEQYF. In nucleotides, the CDR3 is TGTGCCAGCAGCCAAGGGGGGGGGCGGCTCGAGCAGTACTTC.